Presented here are 8 T cell receptor beta chains from one specimen sequenced in a study of cytomegalovirus exposure and HLA in healthy donors. Both 60 Vbeta primers and 13 Jbeta primers went into the PCR. Assay used: immunoSEQ multiplex PCR; TCRdb lists only in-frame clones, some missing. This sample carries about 67,000 clones, approximately 92% of them seen once, and the ten largest clones take 9% to 14%. Sequences were obtained from PBMCs. The receptors shown here come from a woman younger than 45 in good health and CMV-seropositive.

The rearrangement uses TRBV6-5 and TRBJ2-1, with D possibly TRBD1 on 6 matching bases. V was trimmed by 6 bases and J by 0 bases, leaving 12 bases between them. The germline gives CDR1 MNHEY, CDR2 SVGAGI. The CDR3 contains 15 residues. CDR3 in DNA: TGTGCCAGCAGATCCCGGGACAACTCCTACAATGAGCAGTTCTTC. Translated, it gives CASRSRDNSYNEQFF.

J is TRBJ1-5 and V is TRBV6-1; weak D call: TRBD1 (6 bases). From germline, CDR1 is MNHNS and CDR2 SASEGT. Between the trimmed V and J ends, which lost 4 bases and 7 bases, there was a span of 14 bases. The CDR3 covers 14 residues. The CDR3 sequence: CASSVTGGRQPQHF. The CDR3 DNA is TGTGCCAGCAGTGTAACGGGGGGCCGGCAGCCCCAGCATTTT.

The chain couples TRBV2 to TRBJ1-2; 8 nucleotides align to TRBD1. Trimming removed 6 bases from V and 0 bases from J; junction bases left unmatched: 3. CDR3 length: 14 amino acids. CDR1 is SNHLY, CDR2 FYNNEI, per germline. CDR3 sequence (DNA): TGTGCCAGCAGGACAGGGGTGTCTAACTATGGCTACACCTTC. Protein sequence: CASRTGVSNYGYTF. Full variable domain (missing parts from reference TRBV2 and TRBJ1-2): EPEVTQTPSHQVTQMGQEVILRCVPISNHLYFYWYRQILGQKVEFLVSFYNNEISEKSEIFDDQFSVERPDGSNFTLKIRSTKLEDSAMYFCASRTGVSNYGYTFGSGTRLTVV.

This chain links TRBV5-1 with TRBJ2-3; 7 positions agree with TRBD1. The CDR3 sequence is 14 residues long. J gave up 4 bases and V 4 bases, and 6 bases lay outside the gene matches. From germline, CDR1 is SGHRS and CDR2 YFSETQ. The chain's CDR3 is CASSILGGPDTQYF. CDR3 DNA: TGCGCCAGCAGCATCCTAGGGGGCCCAGATACGCAGTATTTT. The full variable domain, completed using reference TRBV5-1 and TRBJ2-3, is KAGVTQTPRYLIKTRGQQVTLSCSPISGHRSVSWYQQTPGQGLQFLFEYFSETQRNKGNFPGRFSGRQFSNSRSEMNVSTLELGDSALYLCASSILGGPDTQYFGPGTRLTVL.

This chain joins TRBV6-4 and TRBJ2-2; 7 nucleotides align to TRBD2. Per germline, CDR1 MRHNA and CDR2 SNTAGT. V gave up 4 bases and J gave up 5 bases; unmatched junction bases: 4. The CDR3 is 14 amino acids. CDR3 DNA sequence: TGTGCCAGCAGTGTAAAGCGGGGAACCGGGGAGCTGTTTTTT. Amino acids: CASSVKRGTGELFF.

CDR3: CASSISTSGSVKTQYF. CDR3 DNA sequence: TGTGCCAGTAGTATCTCTACTAGCGGGAGTGTAAAGACCCAGTACTTC. The genes are TRBV19 and TRBJ2-5; 11 bases map to TRBD2. The germline CDR1 and CDR2 sequences are LNHDA and SQIVND (reference sequence). This CDR3 is built from 16 residues. V lost 3 bases and J lost 6; bases outside the gene matches: 9.

This clone has a handful of counts. V is TRBV28 and J is TRBJ2-1; possible D gene TRBD1, 5 bases. Germline-derived CDR1 and CDR2 are MDHEN and SYDVKM. V gave up 3 bases and J gave up 3 bases, with 18 bases separating them. The CDR3 is 17 amino acids. CDR3 protein: CASSFGLSGHLYNEQFF. CDR3 DNA: TGTGCCAGCAGTTTTGGTCTTAGTGGACATCTCTACAATGAGCAGTTCTTC.

The rearrangement joins TRBV6-5 to TRBJ1-1; D not resolved. The V end was cut by 0 bases, the J end by 0 bases, with 8 bases between. Germline V gene lookup returns CDR1 MNHEY and CDR2 SVGAGI. The CDR3 extends over 15 amino acids. The CDR3 protein is CASSYSSRLNTEAFF. The CDR3 DNA follows: TGTGCCAGCAGTTACTCGAGCAGGTTGAACACTGAAGCTTTCTTT.